This TCR beta chain is drawn from a study of T cells after yellow fever vaccination. This clonotype showed up just a few times. Its antigen is as yet unknown. Study results and limitations: Abundant clonotypes from the bulk population could contaminate FACS-sorted repertoires.

TCRdb passed the 5' RACE reads through MiXCR, listing each CDR3 protein once. The data show 500,000 to 650,000 distinct CDR3 sequences, roughly 12% seen once. Trimming took 5 bases from V and 6 from J, leaving 8 bases between them. The CDR3 contains 11 residues. The origin of this receptor is a man younger than 45 who received the YFV17D yellow fever vaccine. The chain couples TRBV12-3 or TRBV12-4 to TRBJ2-7; a weak D match, TRBD2 (5 bases). The sequencing here drew on PBMCs, taken on the day of the yellow fever booster vaccination. The CDR3 is CASSIRGEQYF. CDR3 coding DNA: TGTGCCAGCAGTATCCGGGGCGAGCAGTACTTC.